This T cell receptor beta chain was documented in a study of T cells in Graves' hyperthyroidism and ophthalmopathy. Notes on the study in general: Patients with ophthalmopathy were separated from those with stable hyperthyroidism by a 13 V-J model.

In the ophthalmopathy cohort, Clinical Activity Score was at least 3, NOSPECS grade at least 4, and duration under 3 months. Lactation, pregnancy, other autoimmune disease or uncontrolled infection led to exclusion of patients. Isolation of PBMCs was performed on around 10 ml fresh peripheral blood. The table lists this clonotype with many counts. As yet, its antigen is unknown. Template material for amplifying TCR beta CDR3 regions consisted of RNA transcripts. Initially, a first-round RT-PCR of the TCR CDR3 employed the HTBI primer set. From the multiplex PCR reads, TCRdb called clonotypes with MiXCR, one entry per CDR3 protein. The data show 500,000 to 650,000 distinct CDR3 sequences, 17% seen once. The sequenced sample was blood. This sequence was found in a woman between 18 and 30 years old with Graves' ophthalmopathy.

The CDR3 loop is CASRDVTNTGELFF. CDR3 DNA: TGTGCCAGCAGGGACGTTACGAACACCGGGGAGCTGTTTTTT. The rearrangement links TRBV2 to TRBJ2-2; D gene unclear. This CDR3 contains 14 residues. CDR1 and CDR2 from the germline V gene are SNHLY and FYNNEI. The germline V and J ends were trimmed by 6 bases and 0 bases, with 8 bases remaining between them.